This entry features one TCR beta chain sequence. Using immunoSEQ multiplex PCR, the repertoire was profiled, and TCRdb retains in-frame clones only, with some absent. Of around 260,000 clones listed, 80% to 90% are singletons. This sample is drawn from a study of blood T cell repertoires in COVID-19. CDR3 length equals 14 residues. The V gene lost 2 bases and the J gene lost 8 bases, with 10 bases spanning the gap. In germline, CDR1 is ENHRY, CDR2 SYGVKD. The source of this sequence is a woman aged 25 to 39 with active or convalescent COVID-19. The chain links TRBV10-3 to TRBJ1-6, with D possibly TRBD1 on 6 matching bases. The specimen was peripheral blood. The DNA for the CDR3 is TGTGCCATCAGTGAGAGGGGGAGGGATTCACCCCTCCACTTT. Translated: CAISERGRDSPLHF.